The present T cell receptor beta chain was sequenced within a study of blood T cell repertoires in COVID-19. Sequencing used immunoSEQ multiplex PCR; TCRdb keeps in-frame clones, though not all of them. The sample holds fewer than 300,000 clones; 75% to 85% are singletons and the top ten take less than 6.5%. The table lists this clone with a count of one. V lost 6 bases, J lost 7 bases, and 22 bases lay in between. Germline V gives CDR1 MDHEN, CDR2 SYDVKM. The CDR3 loop spans 17 amino acids. This chain joins TRBV28 and TRBJ1-6; tentatively, D is TRBD1 (5 bases). The sequence derives from a man aged 50 to 60 with active or convalescent COVID-19. Sequenced material: peripheral blood. The CDR3 DNA reads TGTGCCAGCAGATGGGACGGGGGAGTTCAAGGGAATTCACCCCTCCACTTT. It yields the protein CASRWDGGVQGNSPLHF.